These 27 T cell receptor beta chains were sequenced from one sample in a study of T cells expressing NK-cell markers. Reprocessing the 5' RACE reads, TCRdb reports a single entry for every CDR3 protein and omits DNA. Its listing shows some 440,000 distinct CDR3 sequences. Sequenced: blood T cells: a sorted CD56 or NKG2C T cell subset, CD4+ or CD8+ T cells, or bulk PBMC T cells (not recorded which). The receptors shown here come from a woman aged 50 to 60 in good health.

V is TRBV15 and J is TRBJ2-3; TCRdb indicates TRBD2, and absent DNA this call remains unverified. Germline values: CDR1 LNHNV, CDR2 YYDKDF (reference sequence). The CDR3 has 17 amino acids. The CDR3 here is CATSRDRLAGGKGTQYF.

This chain uses TRBV11-2 with TRBJ2-1; TCRdb picks TRBD2, but there is no DNA to check that call. The CDR3 contains 13 residues. Germline-derived CDR1 and CDR2 are SGHAT and FQNNGV. This chain's CDR3 is CASSLPFGGEQFF.

The J gene is TRBJ2-1, the V gene TRBV27; TCRdb's D call, TRBD2, is unchecked because there is no DNA. This CDR3 has 16 amino acids. Germline-derived CDR1 and CDR2 are MNHEY and SMNVEV (reference sequence). The chain's CDR3 is CASNSAGGGIYNEQFF.

Here the CDR3 reads CSVEVVRGRTDTQYF. V gene TRBV29-1 combines with J gene TRBJ2-3; TCRdb names TRBD2, which stays unverified in the absence of DNA. The length of the CDR3 is 15 residues. CDR1 is SQVTM, CDR2 ANQGSEA, per germline.

The chain recombines TRBV29-1 with TRBJ1-1; TCRdb's assignment of TRBD1 cannot be checked, as there is no DNA. Germline V lookup: CDR1 SQVTM, CDR2 ANQGSEA. The CDR3 is made up of 13 amino acids. CDR3 loop: CSVRRVLGTEAFF.

The chain recombines TRBV18 with TRBJ2-5; TCRdb's assignment of TRBD1 cannot be checked, as there is no DNA. This CDR3 is 13 amino acids long. The germline CDR1 and CDR2 sequences are KGHSH and LQKENI. The CDR3 loop reads CASSPGTKETQYF. The full variable domain, completed using reference TRBV18 and TRBJ2-5, is NAGVMQNPRHLVRRRGQEARLRCSPMKGHSHVYWYRQLPEEGLKFMVYLQKENIIDESGMPKERFSAEFPKEGPSILRIQQVVRGDSAAYFCASSPGTKETQYFGPGTRLLVL.

The V gene is TRBV27, the J gene TRBJ2-7; no DNA is available, so the TRBD2 call from TCRdb remains unchecked. CDR3 length: 20 amino acids. Germline CDR1 MNHEY, CDR2 SMNVEV (reference sequence). The CDR3 loop is CASSLSPRLAGANSYHEQYF.

This chain connects TRBV30 to TRBJ2-7; TCRdb selects TRBD1, and the lack of DNA leaves this call unchecked. The CDR3 is 12 residues long. Germline-derived CDR1 and CDR2 are GTSNPN and SVGIG (reference sequence). The CDR3 sequence is CAWSSGIYEQYF. Looking up the rest from reference TRBV30 and TRBJ2-7 gives the full variable domain: SQTIHQWPATLVQPVGSPLSLECTVEGTSNPNLYWYRQAAGRGLQLLFYSVGIGQISSEVPQNLSASRPQDRQFILSSKKLLLSDSGFYLCAWSSGIYEQYFGPGTRLTVT.

The chain has TRBV5-1 and TRBJ2-7; with no DNA, the TCRdb D assignment of TRBD1 cannot be verified. The CDR3 is 15 amino acids. CDR1 and CDR2 (germline): SGHRS, YFSETQ. The CDR3 reads CASSRTGQGVDEQYF. Drawing the rest from reference TRBV5-1 and TRBJ2-7, the complete variable domain is KAGVTQTPRYLIKTRGQQVTLSCSPISGHRSVSWYQQTPGQGLQFLFEYFSETQRNKGNFPGRFSGRQFSNSRSEMNVSTLELGDSALYLCASSRTGQGVDEQYFGPGTRLTVT.

The chain couples TRBV20-1 to TRBJ1-1; as DNA is missing, the TRBD1 call by TCRdb cannot be tested. Germline V gene data show CDR1 as DFQATT and CDR2 as SNEGSKA (reference sequence). This CDR3 is built from 13 residues. The CDR3 reads CSATGQGGTEAFF.

The chain has TRBV20-1 and TRBJ1-4; TCRdb reports TRBD1, a call that lacks DNA to check it against. The length of the CDR3 is 13 residues. CDR1 is DFQATT, CDR2 SNEGSKA, per germline (reference sequence). The CDR3 spells CSARGGTTEKLFF.

This sequence joins TRBV29-1 and TRBJ1-4; TCRdb outputs TRBD1, but without DNA this stays unchecked. There are 11 residues in the CDR3. CDR1 and CDR2 from the germline V gene are SQVTM and ANQGSEA. CDR3 sequence reads: CSATRHEKLFF.

This chain joins TRBV5-4 and TRBJ2-4; TCRdb returns TRBD1, unconfirmable since there is no DNA. Germline CDR1 SGHNT, CDR2 YYREEE (reference sequence). CDR3 length: 13 amino acids. This CDR3 is CASSPGLGTIQYF.

The chain joins TRBV11-2 to TRBJ1-1; TCRdb indicates TRBD1, and absent DNA this call remains unverified. In germline, CDR1 is SGHAT, CDR2 FQNNGV. The CDR3 covers 16 residues. CDR3 region: CASSLEVFGRRTEAFF.

The chain carries TRBV29-1 and TRBJ2-2. CDR3 size: 13 residues. From germline, CDR1 is SQVTM and CDR2 ANQGSEA. This CDR3 reads CSVERPMTGELFF.

The J gene is TRBJ2-4, the V gene TRBV13; the D call of TRBD1 rests on TCRdb alone, since no DNA is present to check it. This CDR3 is built from 15 residues. The germline CDR1 and CDR2 sequences are PRHDT and FYEKMQ (reference sequence). CDR3 protein: CASSPPGQGDNIQYF.

The chain couples TRBV12-3 or TRBV12-4 to TRBJ2-1; TCRdb lists TRBD1, though no DNA is available to test this call. The CDR3 runs to 15 residues. The CDR3: CASRISGTGVYEQFF.

This chain links TRBV6-5 with TRBJ2-1; TCRdb's assignment of TRBD1 cannot be checked, as there is no DNA. Germline CDR1 is MNHEY and CDR2 is SVGAGI. The CDR3 spans 16 residues. Here the CDR3 reads CASTTGGTSSYNEQFF.

The chain carries TRBV5-1 and TRBJ2-6. CDR3 length: 16 amino acids. From germline, CDR1 is SGHRS and CDR2 YFSETQ. CDR3 sequence: CASSVQQGSGANVLTF.

CDR3 loop: CSVSDSYEQYF. This chain uses TRBV29-1 with TRBJ2-7. The length of the CDR3 is 11 residues. Germline CDR1 SQVTM, CDR2 ANQGSEA.

This chain links TRBV29-1 with TRBJ1-1; TCRdb's D call, TRBD1, is unchecked because there is no DNA. The CDR3 extends over 14 amino acids. CDR1 and CDR2 from the germline V gene are SQVTM and ANQGSEA. Here the CDR3 reads CSGTNRAMGTEAFF.

This chain connects TRBV6-5 to TRBJ2-2; TCRdb designates TRBD1, a call that cannot be tested without DNA. The CDR3 runs to 15 residues. Germline values: CDR1 MNHEY, CDR2 SVGAGI. CDR3 residues: CASSTRQGITGELFF.

This rearrangement joins TRBV7-8 to TRBJ2-2; lacking DNA, the TRBD1 call made by TCRdb goes unchecked. Germline lookup yields CDR1 SGHVS and CDR2 FQNEAQ. This CDR3 comprises 14 residues. This CDR3 is CASSYGTVPGELFF.

The chain has TRBV30 and TRBJ2-1; TCRdb outputs TRBD1, but without DNA this stays unchecked. The V gene's germline CDR1 is GTSNPN and CDR2 SVGIG (reference sequence). The CDR3 is 16 residues long. CDR3 in amino acids: CAWSGGWQGMGNEQFF.

This chain connects TRBV5-1 to TRBJ2-1; TCRdb picks TRBD2, but there is no DNA to check that call. Germline V CDR1 and CDR2: SGHRS, YFSETQ. The CDR3 length is 15 residues. Here the CDR3 reads CASSLDATTYNEQFF.

V gene TRBV20-1 combines with J gene TRBJ1-6; as DNA is missing, the TRBD1 call by TCRdb cannot be tested. There are 15 residues in the CDR3. Germline V gives CDR1 DFQATT, CDR2 SNEGSKA (reference sequence). CDR3: CSAVDRGLQDSPLHF.

The genes are TRBV7-9 and TRBJ2-2; the D call of TRBD1 rests on TCRdb alone, since no DNA is present to check it. The CDR3 extends over 18 amino acids. Germline V gene lookup returns CDR1 SEHNR and CDR2 FQNEAQ (reference sequence). The chain's CDR3 is CASSFRASTADPTGELFF.